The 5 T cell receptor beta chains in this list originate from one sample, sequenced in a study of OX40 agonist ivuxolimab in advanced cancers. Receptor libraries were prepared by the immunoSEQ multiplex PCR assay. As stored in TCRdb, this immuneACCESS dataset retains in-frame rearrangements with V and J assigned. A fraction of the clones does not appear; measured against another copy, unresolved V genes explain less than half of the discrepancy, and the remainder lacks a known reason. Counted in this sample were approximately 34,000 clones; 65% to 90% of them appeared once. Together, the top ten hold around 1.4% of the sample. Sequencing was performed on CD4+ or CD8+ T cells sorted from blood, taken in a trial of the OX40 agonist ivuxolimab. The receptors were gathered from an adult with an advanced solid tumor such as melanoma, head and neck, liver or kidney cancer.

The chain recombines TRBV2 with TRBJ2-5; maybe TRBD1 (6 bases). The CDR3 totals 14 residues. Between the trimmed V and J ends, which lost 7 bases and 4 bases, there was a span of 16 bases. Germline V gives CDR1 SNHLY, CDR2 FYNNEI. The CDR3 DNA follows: TGTGCCAGCACTCCCCGCAGGGGTCGAGAGACCCAGTACTTC. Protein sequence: CASTPRRGRETQYF.

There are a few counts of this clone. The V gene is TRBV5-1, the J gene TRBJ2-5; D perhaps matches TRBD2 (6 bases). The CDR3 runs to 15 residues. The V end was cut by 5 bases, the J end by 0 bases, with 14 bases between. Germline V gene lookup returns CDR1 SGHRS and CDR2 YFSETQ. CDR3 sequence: CASSPTAGNQETQYF. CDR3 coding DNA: TGCGCCAGCAGTCCCACGGCGGGGAACCAAGAGACCCAGTACTTC.

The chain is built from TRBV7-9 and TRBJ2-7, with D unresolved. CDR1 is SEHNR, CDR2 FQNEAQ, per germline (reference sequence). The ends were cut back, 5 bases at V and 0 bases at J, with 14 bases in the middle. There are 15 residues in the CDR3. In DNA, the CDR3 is TGTGCCAGCAGCCCCAAGGTGGCCGTCTCCTACGAGCAGTACTTC. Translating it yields CASSPKVAVSYEQYF.

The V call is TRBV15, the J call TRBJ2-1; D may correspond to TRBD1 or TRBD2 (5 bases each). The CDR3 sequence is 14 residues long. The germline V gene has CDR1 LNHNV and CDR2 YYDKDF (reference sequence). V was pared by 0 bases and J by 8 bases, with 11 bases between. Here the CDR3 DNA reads TGTGCCACCAGCAGAGATCCGGGACGGGATGAGCAGTTCTTC. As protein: CATSRDPGRDEQFF.

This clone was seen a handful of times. CDR3 sequence: CASSLGTVCYEQYF. CDR3 in DNA: TGTGCCAGCAGCCTAGGGACGGTATGTTACGAGCAGTACTTC. The chain recombines TRBV12-1 with TRBJ2-7. TRBV12-1 counts as a pseudogene. The CDR3 consists of 14 residues.